This T cell receptor beta chain was recovered during a study of T cells in localized non-small cell lung cancer. The table came from immunoSEQ multiplex PCR; TCRdb's copy has only in-frame clones and leaves some out. The repertoire holds about 9,000 clones, with 90% to 95% as singletons. The CDR3 contains 15 residues. Deletions cut 6 bases from V and 1 base from J, with 13 bases between. CDR1 MNHEY and CDR2 SMNVEV come from the germline V gene (reference sequence). The sequence was obtained from a woman aged 35-75 years with stage I squamous cell lung carcinoma. The sample here was peripheral blood, taken before any cancer treatment. The chain employs TRBV27 and TRBJ1-5; no reliable D call. CDR3 bases: TGTGCCAGCAGAGTAATGGGTCAAAGCAATCAGCCCCAGCATTTT. Amino acid sequence: CASRVMGQSNQPQHF.